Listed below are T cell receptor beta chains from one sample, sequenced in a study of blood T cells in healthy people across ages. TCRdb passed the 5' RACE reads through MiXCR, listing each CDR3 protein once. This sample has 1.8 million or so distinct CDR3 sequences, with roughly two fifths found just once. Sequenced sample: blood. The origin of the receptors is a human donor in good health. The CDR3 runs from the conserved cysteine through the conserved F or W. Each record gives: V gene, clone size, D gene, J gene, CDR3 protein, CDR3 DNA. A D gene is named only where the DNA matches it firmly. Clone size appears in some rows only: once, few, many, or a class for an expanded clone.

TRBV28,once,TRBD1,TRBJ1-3,CASSLGTGGGNTIYF,TGTGCCAGCAGTTTAGGGACAGGGGGTGGAAACACCATATATTTT
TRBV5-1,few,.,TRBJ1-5,CASSLEPHSNQPQHF,TGCGCCAGCAGCTTAGAACCTCATAGCAATCAGCCCCAGCATTTT
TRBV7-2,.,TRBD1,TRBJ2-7,CASSSITGGYEQYF,TGTGCCAGCAGCTCCATTACAGGGGGCTACGAGCAGTACTTC
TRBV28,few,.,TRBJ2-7,CASSLGTPPLEQYF,TGTGCCAGCAGTTTGGGGACACCCCCCCTCGAGCAGTACTTC
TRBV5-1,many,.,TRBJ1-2,CASRSFNEARYTF,TGCGCCAGCAGGAGCTTTAACGAAGCTCGCTACACCTTC
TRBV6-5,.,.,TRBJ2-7,CASSYSTGSRIYEQYF,TGTGCCAGCAGTTACTCGACGGGGAGCCGGATCTACGAGCAGTACTTC
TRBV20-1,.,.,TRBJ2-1,CSARETGGSVGQFF,TGCAGTGCTAGAGAAACAGGCGGCAGCGTTGGGCAGTTCTTC
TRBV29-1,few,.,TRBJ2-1,CSVDGLVDNEQFF,TGCAGCGTTGATGGGCTGGTAGACAATGAGCAGTTCTTC
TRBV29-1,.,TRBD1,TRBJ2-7,CSVITGGEQYF,TGCAGCGTTATAACAGGGGGCGAGCAGTACTTC
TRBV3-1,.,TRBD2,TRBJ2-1,CASSQVGLAGRDEQFF,TGTGCCAGCAGCCAAGTCGGACTAGCGGGGAGGGATGAGCAGTTCTTC
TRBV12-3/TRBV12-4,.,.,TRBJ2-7,CASSLPGRGTHEQYF,TGTGCCAGCTCCTTGCCGGGACGGGGTACCCACGAGCAGTACTTC
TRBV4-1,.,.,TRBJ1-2,CASSQPPSRTAYRDGYTF,TGCGCCAGCAGCCAACCCCCGAGCCGGACAGCCTACCGGGATGGCTACACCTTC
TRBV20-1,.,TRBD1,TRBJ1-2,CSARDFDRAKEGYTF,TGCAGTGCTAGAGATTTCGACAGGGCCAAGGAAGGCTACACCTTC